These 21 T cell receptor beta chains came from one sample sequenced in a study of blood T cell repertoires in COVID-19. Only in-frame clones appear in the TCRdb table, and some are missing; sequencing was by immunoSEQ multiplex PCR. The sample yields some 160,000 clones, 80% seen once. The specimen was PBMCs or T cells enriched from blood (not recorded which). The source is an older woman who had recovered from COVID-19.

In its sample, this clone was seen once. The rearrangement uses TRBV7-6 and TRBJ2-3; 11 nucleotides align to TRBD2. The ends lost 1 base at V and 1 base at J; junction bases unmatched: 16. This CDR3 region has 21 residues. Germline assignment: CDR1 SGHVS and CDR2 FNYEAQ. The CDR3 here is CASSLDFETSGAFMGTDTQYF. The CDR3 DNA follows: TGTGCCAGCAGCTTAGACTTTGAGACTAGCGGGGCCTTCATGGGCACAGATACGCAGTATTTT.

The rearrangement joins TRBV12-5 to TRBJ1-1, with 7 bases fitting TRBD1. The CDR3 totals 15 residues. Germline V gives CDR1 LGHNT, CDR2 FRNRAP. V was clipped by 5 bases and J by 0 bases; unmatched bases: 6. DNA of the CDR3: TGTGCTAGTGGTCCAAAGGGGACAGTGAACACTGAAGCTTTCTTT. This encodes CASGPKGTVNTEAFF.

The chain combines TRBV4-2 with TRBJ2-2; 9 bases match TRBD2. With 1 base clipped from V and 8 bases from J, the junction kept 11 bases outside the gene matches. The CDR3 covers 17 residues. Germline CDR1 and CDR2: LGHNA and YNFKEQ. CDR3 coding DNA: TGTGCCAGCAGCCAAGTGCCCAGCGGGGGGTCGTCTGGGGAGCTGTTTTTT. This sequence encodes CASSQVPSGGSSGELFF.

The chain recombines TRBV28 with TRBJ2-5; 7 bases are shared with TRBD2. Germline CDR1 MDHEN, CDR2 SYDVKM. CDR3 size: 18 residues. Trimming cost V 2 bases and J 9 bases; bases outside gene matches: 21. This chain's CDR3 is CASSLEVGGTPMKGSQYF. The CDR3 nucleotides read TGTGCCAGCAGTTTAGAGGTCGGGGGGACCCCGATGAAGGGGTCCCAGTACTTC.

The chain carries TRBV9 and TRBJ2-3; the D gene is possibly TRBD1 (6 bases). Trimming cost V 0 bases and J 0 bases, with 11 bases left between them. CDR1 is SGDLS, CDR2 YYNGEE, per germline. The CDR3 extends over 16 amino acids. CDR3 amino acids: CASSVDRDASTDTQYF. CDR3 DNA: TGTGCCAGCAGCGTAGACAGGGATGCGAGCACAGATACGCAGTATTTT.

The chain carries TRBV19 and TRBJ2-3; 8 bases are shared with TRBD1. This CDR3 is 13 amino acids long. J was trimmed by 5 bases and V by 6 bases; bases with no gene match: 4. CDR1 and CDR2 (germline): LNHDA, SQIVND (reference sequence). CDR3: CASRDRVGDTQYF. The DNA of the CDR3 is TGTGCCAGTAGGGACAGGGTGGGAGATACGCAGTATTTT.

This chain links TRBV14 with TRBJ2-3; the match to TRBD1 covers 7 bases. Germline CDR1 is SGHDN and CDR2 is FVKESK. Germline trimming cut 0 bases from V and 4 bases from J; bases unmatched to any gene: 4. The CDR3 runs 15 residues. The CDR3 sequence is CASSQDRQGADTQYF. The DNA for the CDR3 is TGTGCCAGCAGCCAAGATAGACAGGGTGCAGATACGCAGTATTTT.

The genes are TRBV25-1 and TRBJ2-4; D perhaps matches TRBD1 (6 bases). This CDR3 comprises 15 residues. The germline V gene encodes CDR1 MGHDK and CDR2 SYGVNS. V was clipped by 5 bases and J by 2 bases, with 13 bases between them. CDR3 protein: CASSPRGTSKNIQYF. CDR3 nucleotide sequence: TGTGCCAGCAGTCCCAGGGGAACGTCCAAAAACATTCAGTACTTC. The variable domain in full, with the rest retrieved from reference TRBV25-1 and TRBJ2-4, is EADIYQTPRYLVIGTGKKITLECSQTMGHDKMYWYQQDPGMELHLIHYSYGVNSTEKGDLSSESTVSRIRTEHFPLTLESARPSHTSQYLCASSPRGTSKNIQYFGAGTRLSVL.

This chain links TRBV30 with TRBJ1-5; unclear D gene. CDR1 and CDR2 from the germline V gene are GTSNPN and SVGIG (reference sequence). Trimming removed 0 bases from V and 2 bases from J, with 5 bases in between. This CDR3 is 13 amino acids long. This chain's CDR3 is CAWSVSGNQPQHF. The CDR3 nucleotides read TGTGCCTGGAGTGTTTCGGGCAATCAGCCCCAGCATTTT.

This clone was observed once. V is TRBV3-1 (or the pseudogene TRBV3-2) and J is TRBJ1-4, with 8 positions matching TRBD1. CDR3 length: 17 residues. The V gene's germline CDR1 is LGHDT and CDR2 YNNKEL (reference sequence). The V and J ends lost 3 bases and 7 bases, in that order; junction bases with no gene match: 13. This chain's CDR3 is CASSHYSGGGLGEKLFF. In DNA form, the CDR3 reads TGTGCCAGCAGCCATTACTCAGGGGGCGGTCTAGGTGAAAAACTGTTTTTT.

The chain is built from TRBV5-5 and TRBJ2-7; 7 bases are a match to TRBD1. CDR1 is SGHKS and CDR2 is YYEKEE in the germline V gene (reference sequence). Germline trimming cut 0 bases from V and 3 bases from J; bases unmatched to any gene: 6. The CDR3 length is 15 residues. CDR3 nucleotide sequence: TGTGCCAGCAGCTTGGAGACGGGGACAGTCTACGAGCAGTACTTC. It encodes CASSLETGTVYEQYF.

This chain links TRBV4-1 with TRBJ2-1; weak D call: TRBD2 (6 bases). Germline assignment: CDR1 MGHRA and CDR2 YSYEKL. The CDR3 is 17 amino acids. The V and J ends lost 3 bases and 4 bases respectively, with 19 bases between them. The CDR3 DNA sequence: TGCGCCAGCAGCCATCGCTACCTTGGAGGGGCTTACAATGAGCAGTTCTTC. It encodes CASSHRYLGGAYNEQFF.

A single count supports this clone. The CDR3 DNA sequence: TGTGCCAGCAGCTTAACAGCGAACACCGGGGAGCTGTTTTTT. It specifies CASSLTANTGELFF. This chain uses TRBV11-3 with TRBJ2-2; D is unresolved. Deletions cut 2 bases from V and 0 bases from J, with 4 bases between. This CDR3 contains 14 residues. CDR1 is SGHNT and CDR2 is YENEEA in the germline V gene.

For the CDR3, the DNA is TGTGCCAGCAGCCAAGGTTCTGCGGCGGGTACGCAGTATTTT. Its translation: CASSQGSAAGTQYF. The chain links TRBV3-1 (or the pseudogene TRBV3-2) to TRBJ2-3; D is possibly TRBD2 (5 bases). V was shortened by 1 base and J by 8 bases, with 13 bases between the two germline ends. Germline V gives CDR1 LGHDT, CDR2 YNNKEL (reference sequence). This CDR3 has 14 amino acids.

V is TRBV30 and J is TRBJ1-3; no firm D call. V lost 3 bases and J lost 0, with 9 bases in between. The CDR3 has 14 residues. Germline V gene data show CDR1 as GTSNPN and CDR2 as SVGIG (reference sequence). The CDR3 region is CAWRGSLSGNTIYF. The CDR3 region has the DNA TGTGCCTGGAGGGGCTCCCTCTCTGGAAACACCATATATTTT.

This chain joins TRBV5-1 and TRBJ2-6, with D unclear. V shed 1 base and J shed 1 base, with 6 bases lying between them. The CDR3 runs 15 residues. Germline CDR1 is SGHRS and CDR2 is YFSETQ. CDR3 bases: TGCGCCAGCAGCTTGCCTGTATCTGGGGCCAACGTCCTGACTTTC. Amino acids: CASSLPVSGANVLTF.

For the CDR3, the DNA is TGTGCCAGCAGTGGGATTCGACAGGACGCCTATGGCTACACCTTC. Amino acids: CASSGIRQDAYGYTF. The chain is built from TRBV9 and TRBJ1-2, with D perhaps matching TRBD1 (6 bases). CDR1 is SGDLS and CDR2 is YYNGEE in the germline V gene. The CDR3 runs to 15 residues. Trimming stripped 5 bases from V and 4 bases from J, with 18 bases between.

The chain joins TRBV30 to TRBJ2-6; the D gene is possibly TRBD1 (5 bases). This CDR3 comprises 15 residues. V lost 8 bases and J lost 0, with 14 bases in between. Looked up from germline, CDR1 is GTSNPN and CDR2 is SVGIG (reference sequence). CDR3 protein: CAHQSRDSGANVLTF. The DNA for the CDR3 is TGTGCCCACCAATCCAGGGACTCTGGGGCCAACGTCCTGACTTTC.

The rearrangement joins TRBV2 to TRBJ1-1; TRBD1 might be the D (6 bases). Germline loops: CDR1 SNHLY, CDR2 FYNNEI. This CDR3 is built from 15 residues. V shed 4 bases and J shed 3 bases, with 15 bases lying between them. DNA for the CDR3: TGTGCCAGCAGTGGTGTTTCCGCAGGGGACACTGAAGCTTTCTTT. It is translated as CASSGVSAGDTEAFF. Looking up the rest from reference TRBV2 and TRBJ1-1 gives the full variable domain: EPEVTQTPSHQVTQMGQEVILRCVPISNHLYFYWYRQILGQKVEFLVSFYNNEISEKSEIFDDQFSVERPDGSNFTLKIRSTKLEDSAMYFCASSGVSAGDTEAFFGQGTRLTVV.

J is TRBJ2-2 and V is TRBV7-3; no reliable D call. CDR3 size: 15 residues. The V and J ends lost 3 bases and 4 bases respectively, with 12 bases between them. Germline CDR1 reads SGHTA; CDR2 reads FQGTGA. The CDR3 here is CASSFAVPGTGELFF. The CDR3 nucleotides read TGTGCCAGCAGCTTCGCTGTGCCGGGCACCGGGGAGCTGTTTTTT.

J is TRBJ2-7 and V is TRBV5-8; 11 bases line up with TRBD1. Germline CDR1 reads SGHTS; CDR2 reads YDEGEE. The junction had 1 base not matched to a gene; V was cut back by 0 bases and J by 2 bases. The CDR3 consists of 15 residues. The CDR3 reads CASSLGGQGAYEQYF. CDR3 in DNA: TGTGCCAGCAGCTTGGGGGGACAGGGGGCCTACGAGCAGTACTTC.